Presented here are 26 T cell receptor beta chains from one specimen sequenced in a study of vaccination and CD4 T cells after COVID-19. Regarding treatment: approximately 9-day PBMC culture with coronavirus spike peptide pools or control peptides (ViraFEST assay). One should note that the unexposed donor's CD4+ T cells were collected before the COVID-19 pandemic (2011-2018). Their cognate antigens are unknown. Sequenced with the Oncomine TCR Beta short-read assay was DNA taken from cultured CD4+ T cells. TCRdb re-analysed the PCR reads in MiXCR, keeping a single row per CDR3 protein. The data contain 1,500 to 2,500 distinct CDR3 sequences, nearly 20% of them seen just once; the ten biggest clones take up roughly 62%. The sample was CD4+ T cells from blood, cultured in vitro. The receptor set was obtained from a human donor in good health.

The sample holds a few counts of this clonotype. The chain uses TRBV10-3 and TRBJ2-5; 7 nucleotides agree with TRBD2. The CDR3 length is 16 residues. J was trimmed by 7 bases and V by 0 bases; bases with no gene match: 11. Germline loops: CDR1 ENHRY, CDR2 SYGVKD. CDR3 sequence reads: CAISESTRSGLRTQYF. CDR3 in DNA: TGTGCCATCAGTGAGTCGACTCGTAGCGGGCTTAGGACCCAGTACTTC.

This chain links TRBV5-1 with TRBJ2-3; TRBD1 agrees at 8 bases. The germline gives CDR1 SGHRS, CDR2 YFSETQ. J lost 5 bases, V lost 3 bases, and 5 bases had no gene match. This CDR3 spans 14 amino acids. CDR3 nucleotides: TGCGCCAGCAGCTACGGACAGGGTCGAGATACGCAGTATTTT. Residues: CASSYGQGRDTQYF.

This clonotype ranks as medium-sized. The J gene is TRBJ1-5, the V gene TRBV2, with 7 bases fitting TRBD1. The CDR3 loop spans 14 amino acids. The ends lost 4 bases at V and 4 bases at J; junction bases unmatched: 4. The germline V gene encodes CDR1 SNHLY and CDR2 FYNNEI. CDR3 sequence: CASSGQGRNQPQHF. CDR3 nucleotides: TGTGCCAGCAGTGGACAGGGCCGAAATCAGCCCCAGCATTTT.

The chain is built from TRBV30 and TRBJ2-1, with TRBD2 matching over 7 bases. The germline CDR1 and CDR2 sequences are GTSNPN and SVGIG (reference sequence). The CDR3 runs to 15 residues. J gave up 1 base and V 4 bases, and 7 bases lay outside the gene matches. CDR3 region: CAWTLADGSYNEQFF. The DNA for the CDR3 is TGTGCCTGGACCCTAGCGGATGGGTCCTACAATGAGCAGTTCTTC.

This clonotype appeared a few times. The chain couples TRBV5-1 to TRBJ1-1; D remains ambiguous. Germline CDR1 and CDR2: SGHRS and YFSETQ. The CDR3 is 13 amino acids. V lost 1 base, J lost 3 bases, and 7 bases lay in between. The CDR3 here is CASSLSVDTEAFF. The CDR3 DNA sequence: TGCGCCAGCAGCTTGTCCGTGGACACTGAAGCTTTCTTT.

Remarks on this clonotype: Being one base from a much bigger clone, this may be a read error. The chain joins TRBV2 to TRBJ1-5, with a weak D call TRBD1 (5 bases). The CDR3 sequence is 13 residues long. The V gene's germline CDR1 is SNHLY and CDR2 FYNNEI. CDR3 region: CVSTAGTVQPQHF. DNA of the CDR3: TGTGTCAGCACGGCAGGGACGGTTCAGCCCCAGCATTTT.

This chain's CDR3 is CASSLSGETGEQYF. CDR3 coding DNA: TGCGCCAGCAGCCTAAGCGGGGAAACGGGAGAGCAGTACTTC. The chain employs TRBV5-1 and TRBJ2-7, with 7 bases fitting TRBD2. The CDR3 loop spans 14 amino acids. With 4 bases clipped from V and 7 bases from J, the junction kept 11 bases outside the gene matches. Germline assignment: CDR1 SGHRS and CDR2 YFSETQ.

This chain connects TRBV12-3 or TRBV12-4 to TRBJ1-6; 9 bases map to TRBD1. This CDR3 comprises 15 residues. With V trimmed by 5 bases and J by 7 bases, 6 bases remained unmatched. The CDR3: CASSTAGTGNSPLHF. DNA of the CDR3: TGTGCCAGCAGTACCGCCGGGACAGGGAATTCACCCCTCCACTTT.

This clonotype was seen a few times. The genes are TRBV20-1 and TRBJ1-1, with TRBD1 as a possible D gene (6 bases). Trimming cost V 5 bases and J 1 base, with 20 bases left between them. This CDR3 comprises 16 residues. Germline V gene lookup returns CDR1 DFQATT and CDR2 SNEGSKA (reference sequence). CDR3 DNA sequence: TGCAGTGCTGGAATCCCGGGGGCGGGGCGGAACACTGAAGCTTTCTTT. Protein product: CSAGIPGAGRNTEAFF.

This clonotype occurred a few times. V and J are TRBV11-2 and TRBJ1-2; TRBD1 matches 7 bases. V lost 5 bases to trimming and J lost 3 bases; unmatched junction nucleotides: 3. The CDR3 length is 13 residues. Germline CDR1 and CDR2: SGHAT and FQNNGV. The DNA of the CDR3 is TGTGCCAGCAGCGCGGGGACAGACTATGGCTACACCTTC. Translating it yields CASSAGTDYGYTF.

This clonotype is deemed medium-sized. The V and J genes are TRBV7-6 and TRBJ1-5; TRBD1 matches 7 bases. Germline V CDR1 and CDR2: SGHVS, FNYEAQ. V shed 5 bases, J shed 7 bases, and the junction held 5 bases outside the gene matches. The CDR3 is 13 residues long. This CDR3 is CASSPQGSQPQHF. In DNA, the CDR3 is TGTGCCAGCAGCCCACAGGGGTCCCAGCCCCAGCATTTT. Together with reference TRBV7-6 and TRBJ1-5, the CDR3 gives the full variable domain: GAGVSQSPRYKVTKRGQDVALRCDPISGHVSLYWYRQALGQGPEFLTYFNYEAQQDKSGLPNDRFSAERPEGSISTLTIQRTEQRDSAMYRCASSPQGSQPQHFGDGTRLSIL.

This chain connects TRBV20-1 to TRBJ1-5, with TRBD1 matching over 9 bases. The CDR3 has 15 amino acids. In germline, CDR1 is DFQATT, CDR2 SNEGSKA (reference sequence). J lost 6 bases, V lost 5 bases, and 11 bases had no gene match. This CDR3 reads CSAAPSGTGFQPQHF. The CDR3 nucleotides are TGCAGTGCTGCCCCCTCCGGGACAGGGTTTCAGCCCCAGCATTTT.

A few counts support this clonotype. The chain couples TRBV18 to TRBJ2-1; the D gene could be TRBD1 or TRBD2 (6 bases each). V lost 0 bases, J lost 8 bases, and 14 bases lay in between. Per germline, CDR1 KGHSH and CDR2 LQKENI. This CDR3 is 15 amino acids long. The DNA for the CDR3 is TGTGCCAGCTCACCACCACAGGGACTTGATTATGAGCAGTTCTTC. Protein product: CASSPPQGLDYEQFF.

This clonotype qualifies as medium-sized. V usage is TRBV7-9 and J usage is TRBJ2-5, with 9 bases aligning to TRBD1. The J segment lost 4 bases and the V segment lost 4 bases, leaving 7 bases of the junction unmatched. The CDR3 has 15 residues. The germline V gene encodes CDR1 SEHNR and CDR2 FQNEAQ (reference sequence). The CDR3 loop reads CASSSGQGLGETQYF. The CDR3 DNA follows: TGTGCCAGCAGCTCTGGACAGGGGTTAGGAGAGACCCAGTACTTC.

This clonotype rates as medium-sized. The chain combines TRBV20-1 with TRBJ1-2, with TRBD1 as a possible D gene (6 bases). The germline V and J ends were trimmed by 0 bases and 4 bases, with 15 bases remaining between them. From germline, CDR1 is DFQATT and CDR2 SNEGSKA (reference sequence). This CDR3 is 15 amino acids long. The CDR3 DNA is TGCAGTGCTAGAGACTCACCACAGGGAGGCTATGGCTACACCTTC. Encoded protein: CSARDSPQGGYGYTF.

By its share, this clonotype is medium-sized. This chain joins TRBV27 and TRBJ1-2, with TRBD1 matching over 8 bases. The germline V gene has CDR1 MNHEY and CDR2 SMNVEV (reference sequence). The length of the CDR3 is 16 residues. With 2 bases clipped from V and 4 bases from J, the junction kept 9 bases outside the gene matches. The CDR3 DNA sequence: TGTGCCAGCAGTTTAAGTTTTGGGACAGGATCCTATGGCTACACCTTC. Amino acid sequence: CASSLSFGTGSYGYTF.

This sequence joins TRBV24-1 and TRBJ2-1; tentative D call: TRBD2 (6 bases). Per germline, CDR1 KGHDR and CDR2 SFDVKD. V was trimmed by 5 bases and J by 0 bases, leaving 13 bases between them. The CDR3 runs to 16 residues. The CDR3 region has the DNA TGTGCCACCAGTGCGCCGTACGGGAGCTCCTACAATGAGCAGTTCTTC. This codes for CATSAPYGSSYNEQFF.

The rearrangement uses TRBV18 and TRBJ2-5, with 7 bases that match TRBD1. The CDR3 runs to 16 residues. Trimming took 1 base from V and 0 from J; bases not matched to a gene: 5. The V gene's germline CDR1 is KGHSH and CDR2 LQKENI. The CDR3: CASSPRTGVYQETQYF. In DNA, the CDR3 is TGTGCCAGCTCACCACGAACAGGGGTCTACCAAGAGACCCAGTACTTC.

Notes on this clonotype: The junction and the germline gene differ at one end; a read error may be behind it. The rearrangement uses TRBV28 and TRBJ1-2, with 8 bases lining up with TRBD1. The CDR3 contains 15 residues. The germline CDR1 and CDR2 sequences are MDHEN and SYDVKM. CDR3 nucleotide sequence: TGTGCCAGCAGTGACCCCCGGACAGGGTTATATGGCTGCACCTTC. It translates to CASSDPRTGLYGCTF.

In this sample, this clonotype is medium-sized. The genes are TRBV6-1 and TRBJ1-2; D not resolved. Trimming removed 5 bases from V and 3 bases from J, with 10 bases in between. The CDR3 sequence is 13 residues long. Germline assignment: CDR1 MNHNS and CDR2 SASEGT. CDR3 sequence reads: CASSNGVDYGYTF. CDR3 nucleotides: TGTGCCAGCAGTAATGGGGTAGACTATGGCTACACCTTC.

This clonotype is categorized as medium-sized. The chain has TRBV5-4 and TRBJ1-2; D remains unclear. This CDR3 comprises 13 residues. CDR1 is SGHNT and CDR2 is YYREEE in the germline V gene (reference sequence). Trimming cost V 0 bases and J 2 bases, with 5 bases left between them. CDR3 DNA: TGTGCCAGCAGCTTGGCAGGAAACTATGGCTACACCTTC. Translation: CASSLAGNYGYTF.

By sample share, this clonotype is medium-sized (0.01 to 0.1%). This chain links TRBV7-9 with TRBJ2-5; TRBD2 matches 7 bases. With 0 bases clipped from V and 4 bases from J, the junction kept 5 bases outside the gene matches. This CDR3 region has 15 residues. Germline CDR1 is SEHNR and CDR2 is FQNEAQ (reference sequence). The CDR3 DNA sequence: TGTGCCAGCAGCTTAGCGGGAGGGCCGTCAGAGACCCAGTACTTC. Protein product: CASSLAGGPSETQYF.

This clonotype is classed as medium-sized. The chain combines TRBV28 with TRBJ1-2; 7 positions agree with TRBD1. Germline values: CDR1 MDHEN, CDR2 SYDVKM. V dropped 5 bases and J dropped 1; count of bases not matched to a gene: 7. The CDR3 extends over 15 amino acids. The CDR3 is CASSRWTGLNYGYTF. CDR3 coding DNA: TGTGCCAGCAGTCGTTGGACAGGACTTAACTATGGCTACACCTTC.

V is TRBV11-1 and J is TRBJ1-1, with D maybe TRBD1 (6 bases). The CDR3 totals 13 residues. Trimming stripped 4 bases from V and 4 bases from J, with 10 bases between. Germline V gene data show CDR1 as SGHAT and CDR2 as FQDESV (reference sequence). This chain's CDR3 is CASSSQGSTEAFF. CDR3 nucleotides: TGTGCCAGCAGCTCCCAGGGGTCCACTGAAGCTTTCTTT.

By sample share, this clonotype is medium-sized. The genes are TRBV7-3 and TRBJ2-2; D remains ambiguous. V lost 5 bases to trimming and J lost 0 bases, with 7 bases between them. Germline values: CDR1 SGHTA, CDR2 FQGTGA. This CDR3 has 14 residues. DNA for the CDR3: TGTGCCAGCAGCCGCTATACGAACACCGGGGAGCTGTTTTTT. Protein product: CASSRYTNTGELFF.

This clonotype was detected only a few times. The chain uses TRBV28 and TRBJ2-1; 12 positions agree with TRBD2. This CDR3 is 16 amino acids long. Per the germline V gene, CDR1 is MDHEN and CDR2 is SYDVKM. V was clipped by 7 bases and J by 1 base; unmatched bases: 5. CDR3 amino acids: CASTRLAGVSYNEQFF. CDR3 sequence (DNA): TGTGCCAGCACTCGACTAGCGGGAGTTTCCTACAATGAGCAGTTCTTC.